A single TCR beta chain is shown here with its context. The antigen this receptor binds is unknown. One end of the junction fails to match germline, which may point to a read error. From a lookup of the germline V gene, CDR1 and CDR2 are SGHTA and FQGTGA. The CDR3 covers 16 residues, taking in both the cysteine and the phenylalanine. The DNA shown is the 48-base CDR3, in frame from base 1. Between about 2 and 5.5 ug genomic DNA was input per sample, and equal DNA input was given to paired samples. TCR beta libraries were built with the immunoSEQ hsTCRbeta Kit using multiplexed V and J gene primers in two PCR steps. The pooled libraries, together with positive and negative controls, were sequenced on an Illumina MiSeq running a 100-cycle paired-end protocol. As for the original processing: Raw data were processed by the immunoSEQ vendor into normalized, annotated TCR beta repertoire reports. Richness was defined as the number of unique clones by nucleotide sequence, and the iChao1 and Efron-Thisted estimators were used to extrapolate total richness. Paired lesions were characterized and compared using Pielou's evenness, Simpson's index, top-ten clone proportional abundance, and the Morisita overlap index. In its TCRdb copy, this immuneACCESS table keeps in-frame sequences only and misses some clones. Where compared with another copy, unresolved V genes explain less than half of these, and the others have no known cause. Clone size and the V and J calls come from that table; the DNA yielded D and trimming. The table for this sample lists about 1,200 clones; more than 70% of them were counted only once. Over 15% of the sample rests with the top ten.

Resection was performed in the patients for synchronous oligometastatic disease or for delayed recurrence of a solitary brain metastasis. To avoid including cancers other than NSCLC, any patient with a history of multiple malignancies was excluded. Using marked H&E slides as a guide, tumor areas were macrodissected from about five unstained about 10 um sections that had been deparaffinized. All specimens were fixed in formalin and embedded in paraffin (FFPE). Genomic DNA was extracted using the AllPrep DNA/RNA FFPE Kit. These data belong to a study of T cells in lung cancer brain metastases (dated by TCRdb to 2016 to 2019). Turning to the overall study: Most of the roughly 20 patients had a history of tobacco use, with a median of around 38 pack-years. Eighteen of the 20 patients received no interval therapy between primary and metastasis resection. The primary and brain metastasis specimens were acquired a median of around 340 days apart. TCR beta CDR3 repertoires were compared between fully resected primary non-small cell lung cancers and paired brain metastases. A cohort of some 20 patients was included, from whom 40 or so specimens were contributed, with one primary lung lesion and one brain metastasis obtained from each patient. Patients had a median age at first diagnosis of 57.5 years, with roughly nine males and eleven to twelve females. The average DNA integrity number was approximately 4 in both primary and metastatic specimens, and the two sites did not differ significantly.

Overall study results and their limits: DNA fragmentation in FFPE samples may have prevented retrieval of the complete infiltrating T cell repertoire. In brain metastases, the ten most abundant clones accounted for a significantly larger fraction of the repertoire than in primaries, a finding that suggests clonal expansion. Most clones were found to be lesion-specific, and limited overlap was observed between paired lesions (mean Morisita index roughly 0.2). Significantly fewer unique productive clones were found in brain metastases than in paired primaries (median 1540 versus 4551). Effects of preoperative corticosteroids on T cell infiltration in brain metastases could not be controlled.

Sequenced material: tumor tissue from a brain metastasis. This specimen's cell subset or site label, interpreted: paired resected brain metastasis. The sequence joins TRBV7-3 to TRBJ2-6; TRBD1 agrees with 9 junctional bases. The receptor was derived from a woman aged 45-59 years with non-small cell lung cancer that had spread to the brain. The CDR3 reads CASSPTGGSGANVLTF. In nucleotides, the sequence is TGTGCCAGCAGCCCAACAGGGGGCTCTGGGGCCAACGTCTTGACTTTC.